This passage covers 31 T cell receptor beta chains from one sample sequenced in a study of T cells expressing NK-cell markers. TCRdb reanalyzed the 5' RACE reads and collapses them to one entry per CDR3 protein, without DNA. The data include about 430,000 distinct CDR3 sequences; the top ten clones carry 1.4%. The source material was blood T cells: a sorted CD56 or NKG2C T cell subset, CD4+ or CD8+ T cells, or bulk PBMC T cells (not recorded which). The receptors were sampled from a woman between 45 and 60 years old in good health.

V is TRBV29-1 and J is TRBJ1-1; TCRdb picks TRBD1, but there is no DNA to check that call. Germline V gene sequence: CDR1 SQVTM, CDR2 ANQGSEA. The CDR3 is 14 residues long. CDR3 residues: CSFNAAGGLTEAFF.

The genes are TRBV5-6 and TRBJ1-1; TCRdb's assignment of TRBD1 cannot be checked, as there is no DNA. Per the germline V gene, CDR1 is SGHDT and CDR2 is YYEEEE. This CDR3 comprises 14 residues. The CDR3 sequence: CASSTVRGPTEAFF.

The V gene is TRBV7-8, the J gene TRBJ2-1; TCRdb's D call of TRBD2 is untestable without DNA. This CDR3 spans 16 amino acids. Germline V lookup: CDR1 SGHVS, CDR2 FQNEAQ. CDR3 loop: CASSLPGLAGSGEQFF.

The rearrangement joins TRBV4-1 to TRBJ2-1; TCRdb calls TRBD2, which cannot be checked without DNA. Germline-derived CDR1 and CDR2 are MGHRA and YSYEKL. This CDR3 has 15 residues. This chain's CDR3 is CASSQLAETFNEQFF.

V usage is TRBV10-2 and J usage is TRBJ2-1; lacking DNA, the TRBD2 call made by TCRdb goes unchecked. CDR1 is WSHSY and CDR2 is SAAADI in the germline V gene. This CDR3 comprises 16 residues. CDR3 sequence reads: CASIRPSGDSYNEQFF.

The CDR3: CSARQREGRHEQFF. The chain uses TRBV20-1 and TRBJ2-1; there is no DNA to check the TCRdb D call of TRBD2. The germline gives CDR1 DFQATT, CDR2 SNEGSKA (reference sequence). The CDR3 has 14 residues.

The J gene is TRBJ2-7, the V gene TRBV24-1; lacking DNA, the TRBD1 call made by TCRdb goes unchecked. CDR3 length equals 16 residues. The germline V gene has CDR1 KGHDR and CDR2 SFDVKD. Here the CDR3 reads CATTGREGTDSYEQYF.

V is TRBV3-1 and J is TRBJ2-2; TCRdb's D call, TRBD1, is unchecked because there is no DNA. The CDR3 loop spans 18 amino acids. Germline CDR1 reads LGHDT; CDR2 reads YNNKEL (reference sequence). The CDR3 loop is CASQKRNPAPTVPGELFF. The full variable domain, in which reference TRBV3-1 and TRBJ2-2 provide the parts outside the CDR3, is DTAVSQTPKYLVTQMGNDKSIKCEQNLGHDTMYWYKQDSKKFLKIMFSYNNKELIINETVPNRFSPKSPDKAHLNLHINSLELGDSAVYFCASQKRNPAPTVPGELFFGEGSRLTVL.

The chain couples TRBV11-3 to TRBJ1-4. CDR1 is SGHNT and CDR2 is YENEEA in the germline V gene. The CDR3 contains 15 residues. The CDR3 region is CASSFSSGGGEKLFF.

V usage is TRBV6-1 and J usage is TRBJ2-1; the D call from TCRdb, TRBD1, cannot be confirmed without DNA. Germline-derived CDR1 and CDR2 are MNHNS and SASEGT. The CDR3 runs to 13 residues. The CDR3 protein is CASTKTGGNEQFF.

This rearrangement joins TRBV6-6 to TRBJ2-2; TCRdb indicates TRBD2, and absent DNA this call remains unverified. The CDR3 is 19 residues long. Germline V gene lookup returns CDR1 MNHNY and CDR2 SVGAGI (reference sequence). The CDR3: CASSYGLAGGFANTGELFF.

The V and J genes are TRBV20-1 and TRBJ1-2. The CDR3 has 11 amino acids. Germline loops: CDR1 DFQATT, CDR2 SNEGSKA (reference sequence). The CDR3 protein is CSARSPSGYTF.

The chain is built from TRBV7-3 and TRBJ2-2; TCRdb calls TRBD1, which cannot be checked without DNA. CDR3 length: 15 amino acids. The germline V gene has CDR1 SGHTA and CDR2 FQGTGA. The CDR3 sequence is CASSAPGQTTGELFF.

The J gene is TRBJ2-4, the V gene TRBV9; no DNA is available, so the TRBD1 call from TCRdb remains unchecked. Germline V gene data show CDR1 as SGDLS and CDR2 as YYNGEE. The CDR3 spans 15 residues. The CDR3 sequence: CASSVAGSLENIQYF.

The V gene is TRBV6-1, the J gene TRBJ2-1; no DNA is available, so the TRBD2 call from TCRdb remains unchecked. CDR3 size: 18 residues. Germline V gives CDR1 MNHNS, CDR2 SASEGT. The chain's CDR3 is CASSRTTGLTSGYNEQFF.

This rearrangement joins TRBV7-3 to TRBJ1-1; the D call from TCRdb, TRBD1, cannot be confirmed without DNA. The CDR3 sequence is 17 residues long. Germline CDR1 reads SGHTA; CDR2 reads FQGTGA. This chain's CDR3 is CASSLTRTGAMNTEAFF. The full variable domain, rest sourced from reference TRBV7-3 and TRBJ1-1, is GAGVSQTPSNKVTEKGKYVELRCDPISGHTALYWYRQSLGQGPEFLIYFQGTGAADDSGLPNDRFFAVRPEGSVSTLKIQRTERGDSAVYLCASSLTRTGAMNTEAFFGQGTRLTVV.

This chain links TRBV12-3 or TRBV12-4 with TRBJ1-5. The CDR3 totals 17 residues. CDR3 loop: CASSFDTRILFNQPQHF.

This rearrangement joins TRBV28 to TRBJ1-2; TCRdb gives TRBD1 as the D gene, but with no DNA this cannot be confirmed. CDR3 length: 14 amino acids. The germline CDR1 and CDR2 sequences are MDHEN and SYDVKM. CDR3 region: CASTPGGSAYGYTF.

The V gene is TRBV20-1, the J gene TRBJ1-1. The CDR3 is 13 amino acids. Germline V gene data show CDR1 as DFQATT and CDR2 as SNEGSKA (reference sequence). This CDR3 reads CSASEDRNTEAFF.

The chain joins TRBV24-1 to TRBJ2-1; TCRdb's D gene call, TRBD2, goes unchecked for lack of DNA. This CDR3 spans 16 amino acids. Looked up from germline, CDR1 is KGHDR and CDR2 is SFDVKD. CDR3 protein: CATSDITSGLNNEQFF.

CDR3 loop: CSAGSLAGLHNEQFF. The V gene is TRBV20-1, the J gene TRBJ2-1; with no DNA, the TCRdb D assignment of TRBD2 cannot be verified. The length of the CDR3 is 15 residues. Per germline, CDR1 DFQATT and CDR2 SNEGSKA (reference sequence).

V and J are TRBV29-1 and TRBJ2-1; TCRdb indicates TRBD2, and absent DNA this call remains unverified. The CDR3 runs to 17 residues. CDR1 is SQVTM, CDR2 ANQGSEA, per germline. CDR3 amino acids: CSVDGPQVALPYNEQFF.

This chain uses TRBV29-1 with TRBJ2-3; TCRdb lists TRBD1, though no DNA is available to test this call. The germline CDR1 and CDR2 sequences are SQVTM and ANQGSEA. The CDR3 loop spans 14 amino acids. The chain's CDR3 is CSVTSGAHTDTQYF.

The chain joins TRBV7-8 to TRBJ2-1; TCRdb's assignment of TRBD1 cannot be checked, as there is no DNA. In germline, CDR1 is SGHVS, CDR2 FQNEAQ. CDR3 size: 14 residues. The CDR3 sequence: CASSAPGLPNEQFF.

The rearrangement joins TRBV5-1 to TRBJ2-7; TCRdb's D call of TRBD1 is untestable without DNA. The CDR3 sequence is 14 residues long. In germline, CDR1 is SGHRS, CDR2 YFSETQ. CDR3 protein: CASSLRDGGDEQYF.

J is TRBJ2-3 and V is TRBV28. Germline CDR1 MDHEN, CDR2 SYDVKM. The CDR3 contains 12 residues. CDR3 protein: CASSSLRPTQYF.

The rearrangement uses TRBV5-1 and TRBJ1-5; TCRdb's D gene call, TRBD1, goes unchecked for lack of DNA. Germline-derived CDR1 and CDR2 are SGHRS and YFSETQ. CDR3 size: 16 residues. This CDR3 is CASSLGLAGGYQPQHF.

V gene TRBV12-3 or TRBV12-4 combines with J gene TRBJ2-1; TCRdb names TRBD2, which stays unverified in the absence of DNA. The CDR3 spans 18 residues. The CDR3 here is CASSLRPFGGGSYNEQFF.

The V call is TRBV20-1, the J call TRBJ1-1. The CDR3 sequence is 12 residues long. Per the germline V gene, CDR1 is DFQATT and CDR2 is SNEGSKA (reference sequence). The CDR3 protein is CSADQLNTEAFF.

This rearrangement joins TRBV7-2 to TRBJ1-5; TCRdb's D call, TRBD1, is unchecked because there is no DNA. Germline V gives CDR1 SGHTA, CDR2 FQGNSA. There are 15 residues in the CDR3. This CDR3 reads CASSSVTGGNQPQHF.

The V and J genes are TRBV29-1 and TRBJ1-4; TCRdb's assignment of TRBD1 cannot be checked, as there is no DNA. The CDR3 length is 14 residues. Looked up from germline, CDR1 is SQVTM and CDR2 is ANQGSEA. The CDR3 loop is CSVGGDGTNEKLFF.